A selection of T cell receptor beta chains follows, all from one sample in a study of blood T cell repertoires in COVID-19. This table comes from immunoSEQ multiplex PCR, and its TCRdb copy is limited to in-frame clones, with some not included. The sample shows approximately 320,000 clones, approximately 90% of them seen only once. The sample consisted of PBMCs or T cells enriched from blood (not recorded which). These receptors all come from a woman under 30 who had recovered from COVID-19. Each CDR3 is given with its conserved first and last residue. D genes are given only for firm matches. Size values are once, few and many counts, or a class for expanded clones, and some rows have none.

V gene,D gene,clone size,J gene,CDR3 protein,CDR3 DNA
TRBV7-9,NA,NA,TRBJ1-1,CASSSQENTEAFF,TGTGCCAGCAGCTCCCAGGAGAACACTGAAGCTTTCTTT
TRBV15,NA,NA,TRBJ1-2,CATSRLLSDYGYTF,TGTGCCACCAGCAGACTCCTTTCCGACTATGGCTACACCTTC
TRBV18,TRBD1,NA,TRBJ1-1,CASSPISGTANTEAFF,TGTGCCAGCTCACCAATTTCCGGGACAGCTAACACTGAAGCTTTCTTT
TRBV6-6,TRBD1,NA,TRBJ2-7,CASSLETGGFNEQYF,TGTGCCAGCAGTCTCGAGACAGGGGGCTTCAACGAGCAGTACTTC
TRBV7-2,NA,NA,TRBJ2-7,CASSAAGRYEQYF,TGTGCCAGCAGCGCCGCAGGGCGCTACGAGCAGTACTTC
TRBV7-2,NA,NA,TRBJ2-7,CASSLDQGYSYEQYF,TGTGCCAGCAGCTTAGATCAGGGGTACTCCTACGAGCAGTACTTC
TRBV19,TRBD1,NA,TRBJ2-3,CASMRGLADTQYF,TGTGCCAGTATGAGGGGGCTGGCAGATACGCAGTATTTT
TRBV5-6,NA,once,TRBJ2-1,CASSLKRSSYNEQFF,TGTGCCAGCAGCTTGAAAAGGAGCTCCTACAATGAGCAGTTCTTC
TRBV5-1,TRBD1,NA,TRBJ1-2,CASSGGTGSTNYGYTF,TGCGCCAGCAGCGGGGGGACAGGCTCTACTAACTATGGCTACACCTTC
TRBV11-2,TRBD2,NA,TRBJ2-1,CASSLAGLAGLSSYNEQFF,TGTGCCAGCAGCTTAGCGGGACTAGCGGGCCTTAGCTCCTACAATGAGCAGTTCTTC
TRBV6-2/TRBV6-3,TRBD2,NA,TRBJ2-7,CASSYPTTSGSLTYEQYF,TGTGCCAGCAGTTACCCGACGACTAGCGGGAGTCTTACCTACGAGCAGTACTTC
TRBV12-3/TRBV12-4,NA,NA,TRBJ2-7,CATSRQGRDEQYF,TGTGCCACCAGCCGACAGGGGAGGGACGAGCAGTACTTC
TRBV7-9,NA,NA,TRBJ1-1,CASSPQDRSTEAFF,TGTGCCAGCAGCCCACAGGACAGAAGTACTGAAGCTTTCTTT
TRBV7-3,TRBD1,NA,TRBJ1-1,CASSLIGGNVAFF,TGTGCCAGCAGCTTAATAGGGGGCAACGTAGCTTTCTTT
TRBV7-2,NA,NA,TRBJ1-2,CASRLDSSYGYTF,TGTGCCAGCAGATTGGACAGCTCCTATGGCTACACCTTC
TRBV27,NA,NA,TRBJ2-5,CASSFLGQRETQYF,TGTGCCAGCAGTTTTTTGGGCCAACGGGAGACCCAGTACTTC
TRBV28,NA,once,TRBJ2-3,CASSLASGTDTQYF,TGTGCCAGCAGTTTAGCTAGCGGCACAGATACGCAGTATTTT
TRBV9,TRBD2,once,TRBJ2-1,CASSEATSGGAYNEQFF,TGTGCCAGCAGCGAGGCCACTAGCGGGGGGGCTTACAATGAGCAGTTCTTC
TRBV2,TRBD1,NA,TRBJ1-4,CASRVQGKPNEKLFF,TGTGCCAGCAGGGTACAGGGGAAACCTAATGAAAAACTGTTTTTT
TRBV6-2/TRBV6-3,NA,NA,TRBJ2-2,CASSSNTGELFF,TGTGCCAGCAGTTCTAACACCGGGGAGCTGTTTTTT
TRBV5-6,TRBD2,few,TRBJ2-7,CASSLALAGAVGEQYF,TGTGCCAGCAGCTTGGCGCTAGCGGGAGCGGTGGGCGAGCAGTACTTC
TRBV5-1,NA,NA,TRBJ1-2,CASSLESGGYGYTF,TGCGCCAGCAGCTTGGAGTCCGGGGGGTATGGCTACACCTTC
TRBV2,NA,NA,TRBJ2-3,CASRQRIALQASPDTQYF,TGTGCCAGCCGACAGCGTATCGCCCTACAGGCGAGTCCAGATACGCAGTATTTT
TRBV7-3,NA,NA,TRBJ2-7,CASSPIPGSSYEQYF,TGTGCCAGCAGCCCGATACCAGGAAGCTCCTACGAGCAGTACTTC
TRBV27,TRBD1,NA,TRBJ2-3,CASSHPRGQGTDTQYF,TGTGCCAGCAGCCATCCTCGGGGACAGGGGACAGATACGCAGTATTTT
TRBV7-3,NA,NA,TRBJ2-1,CASSLKGLRDNEQFF,TGTGCCAGCAGCTTAAAGGGGCTTCGGGACAATGAGCAGTTCTTC